The clone carrying this T cell receptor beta chain was seen only once. This sample is drawn from a study of technical replicates of blood from a handful of donors. J gave up 5 bases and V 4 bases, and 7 bases lay outside the gene matches. Per germline, CDR1 WNHNN and CDR2 SYGVQD (reference sequence). The CDR3 spans 15 residues. Sequencing was performed with immunoSEQ multiplex PCR; in TCRdb, only in-frame clones are kept and a portion is missing. The table includes around 85,000 clones, about 94% detected once. The source of this sequence is a human donor in good health. The source material was T cells isolated from PBMCs. The chain joins TRBV10-1 to TRBJ2-7; 11 positions agree with TRBD2. The CDR3 DNA is TGCGCCAGCAGTGGTACTAGCGGGAGTATCAACGAGCAGTACTTC. Translated, it gives CASSGTSGSINEQYF.